The entry below describes one T cell receptor beta chain. Its antigen specificity is not known. It has no much larger one-base neighbor in the sample; base qualities were not kept. Libraries were constructed by 5' RACE. TCRdb lists the instrument as NextSeq 500. To correct for sequencing error and PCR bias, the TCR library protocol tagged individual cDNA molecules with unique molecular identifiers. Both TCR alpha and beta chains were sequenced, and tight co-correlation was observed between alpha and beta sequence abundances in each sample. The authors processed their data as follows. V gene, J gene and CDR3 annotation of TCR sequences was performed with Decombinator V4. TCRs were defined as expanded if a significant change between any two time points was detected under a Poisson model with p below 0.0001. Abundances of TCRs were expressed as counts per million after normalisation to the total number of TCRs sequenced in each sample. MAIT TCRs were defined by TRAV1-2 paired with TRAJ12, TRAJ20 or TRAJ33, and iNKT TCRs by TRAV10 paired with TRAJ18. VDJdb, accessed on 1 November 2021, was searched for TCRs annotated for CMV, EBV and SARS-CoV-2, and TCRs annotated for more than one antigen were excluded. In TCRdb, the public reads were trimmed at Q25 with fastp and aligned with MiXCR, with productive beta chains retained. Each entry merges the rows of one CDR3 protein and shows their most common DNA and genes. TCRdb's processing, not the authors', yielded these V and J calls. Here the sample has tens of thousands of distinct CDR3 sequences; 14% occur a single time. The biggest ten clones account for roughly 3.8% of the sample.

The source of the sample is a study of early T cells in non-severe SARS-CoV-2 infection (dated by TCRdb to about 2021). General notes on the study: Because TCR sequencing relied on bulk RNA taken from unsorted whole blood, pairing of alpha and beta chains was not possible. Results the study describes overall, beyond this receptor: Matching against VDJdb was skewed toward anti-spike CD8 responses, likely underestimated virus-specific expansions, and missed private and CD4 specificities.

From cysteine to phenylalanine, the CDR3 is 15 amino acids long. The retained sequence is limited to the CDR3, 45 bases, with the frame set at the first base. V was cut back by 6 bases and J by 5 bases, leaving a gap of 16 bases between them. The germline V gene yields MDHEN for CDR1 and SYDVKM for CDR2. This was a case-control study nested in a cohort of healthcare workers in London, UK, who had nasopharyngeal swab PCR tests and blood samples taken every week. Between 23 and 31 March 2020, the week of the UK lockdown, healthcare workers were enrolled and then followed up weekly for as long as 16 weeks.

This chain is built from TRBV28 and TRBJ2-2; the D segment could be TRBD1, given 6 matching bases. The clonotype originates from an adult who was a healthcare worker with PCR-confirmed SARS-CoV-2 infection or an uninfected control (not recorded which). Source: whole blood, taken at baseline. The encoded CDR3 is CASRLNGGRTGELFF. The nucleotide sequence reads as follows: TGTGCCAGCAGACTTAATGGGGGCAGAACCGGGGAGCTGTTTTTT. Reference TRBV28 and TRBJ2-2 genes cover what lies past the CDR3, so the full variable domain is DVKVTQSSRYLVKRTGEKVFLECVQDMDHENMFWYRQDPGLGLRLIYFSYDVKMKEKGDIPEGYSVSREKKERFSLILESASTNQTSMYLCASRLNGGRTGELFFGEGSRLTVL.